The rows below give T cell receptor beta chains drawn from one sample of a study of glioma-infiltrating T cells after dendritic cell vaccination. Sequencing was performed with immunoSEQ multiplex PCR; in TCRdb, only in-frame clones are kept and a portion is missing. The table includes about 90,000 clones, about four fifths detected once. Source: blood, taken after dendritic cell vaccination. The receptors stem from a human donor with glioblastoma. CDR3s include the opening cysteine and the closing phenylalanine or tryptophan. Each record gives: D gene, V gene, clone size, J gene, CDR3 DNA, CDR3 protein. A D gene is named only where the DNA matches it firmly. Size tells how often a clone was seen (once, few, many) or the class of an expanded clone, and some rows leave it out.

.,TRBV29-1,.,TRBJ2-1,TGCAGCGCCGCCGCGGGGGCGCGGGGGAATGAGCAGTTCTTC,CSAAAGARGNEQFF
.,TRBV7-2,.,TRBJ1-1,TGTGCCAGCAGCTTAGTGGCGCGGACACCTAACACTGAAGCTTTCTTT,CASSLVARTPNTEAFF
.,TRBV6-5,once,TRBJ2-3,TGTGCCAGCAGATTAGCCTCCCAGCGGGATACGCAGTATTTT,CASRLASQRDTQYF
.,TRBV5-1,.,TRBJ1-4,TGCGCCAGCAGCTTCGAACAGGGTAATGAAAAACTGTTTTTT,CASSFEQGNEKLFF
TRBD2,TRBV7-2,.,TRBJ2-5,TGTGCCAGCAGACCCGAGGTTGGGGGGGGGACCGCGGAGACCCAGTACTTC,CASRPEVGGGTAETQYF
.,TRBV29-1,.,TRBJ1-1,TGCAGCGTTGGGGAGGGCTTCACTGAAGCTTTCTTT,CSVGEGFTEAFF
.,TRBV9,.,TRBJ2-5,TGTGCCAGCAGCCCCGTGGGGGGGGCGTACCAAGAGACCCAGTACTTC,CASSPVGGAYQETQYF
TRBD2,TRBV5-1,once,TRBJ2-7,TGCGCCAGCAGCACTCCGGGGGGGGTCTACGAGCAGTACTTC,CASSTPGGVYEQYF
.,TRBV18,.,TRBJ1-2,TGTGCCAGCTCACCAGTTACAGCAAACTATGGCTACACCTTC,CASSPVTANYGYTF
.,TRBV2,.,TRBJ1-2,TGTGCCAGCAGTGAGGTCAGGTCTAACTATGGCTACACCTTC,CASSEVRSNYGYTF
.,TRBV5-1,.,TRBJ2-7,TGCGCCAGCAGCTTGGGCGGGGTGACGTACGAGCAGTACTTC,CASSLGGVTYEQYF
TRBD1,TRBV28,.,TRBJ2-7,TGTGCCAGCAGACTGACAGGGTTCGGAAACGAGCAGTACTTC,CASRLTGFGNEQYF
TRBD1,TRBV29-1,.,TRBJ1-1,TGCAGCGTTGAAGAGGGACAGGAAACTGAAGCTTTCTTT,CSVEEGQETEAFF
TRBD1,TRBV5-6,.,TRBJ1-5,TGTGCCAGCAGCTTGTTTGGACAGGGGCTAAGGGGTCAGCCCCAGCATTTT,CASSLFGQGLRGQPQHF
TRBD2,TRBV2,.,TRBJ2-1,TGTGCCAGCAGTGGGGCTAGCGGGGGGTTCAGTGAGCAGTTCTTC,CASSGASGGFSEQFF
TRBD1,TRBV5-1,.,TRBJ1-1,TGCGCCAGCAGCCATACAGGGGGCACTGAAGCTTTCTTT,CASSHTGGTEAFF
TRBD1,TRBV4-2,.,TRBJ2-1,TGTGCCAGCAGCCAAAGCCCTTACAGGGGGCCTTTCGCGTTCTTC,CASSQSPYRGPFAFF
TRBD1,TRBV2,.,TRBJ1-2,TGTGCCAGCAGTGCAAGGGGGCGCAGCTATGGCTACACCTTC,CASSARGRSYGYTF
.,TRBV2,few,TRBJ1-2,TGTGCCAGCAGCGAACAGGCAGGCCTCTATGGCTACACCTTC,CASSEQAGLYGYTF
TRBD2,TRBV7-8,.,TRBJ2-1,TGTGCCAGCAGCTTAGAGTCGGCGGGGGGGCATATTGAGCAGTTCTTC,CASSLESAGGHIEQFF
TRBD1,TRBV5-1,.,TRBJ1-1,TGCGCCAGCAGCTTAGAAGGACAGGGAGGGACTGAAGCTTTCTTT,CASSLEGQGGTEAFF
.,TRBV19,.,TRBJ2-6,TGTGCCAGTAGTATCTCACGAGACACCTCTGGGGCCAACGTCCTGACTTTC,CASSISRDTSGANVLTF